A single sample is the source of the 21 T cell receptor beta chains below, sequenced in a study of T-cell reconstitution after alpha-beta-depleted transplantation in children. Preparation of the TCRbeta library was carried out with unique molecular identifiers. TCRdb used MiXCR to reprocess the PCR reads, holding one entry per CDR3 protein. Altogether hundreds of thousands of distinct CDR3 sequences are present, roughly a quarter being singletons, with the ten largest covering around 4.8%. This specimen was PBMCs, mostly from graft donor cells, taken 360 days after TCRalphabeta/CD19-depleted stem cell transplant. These receptors came from a female patient aged 2-9 years who had a stem cell transplant for congenital amegakaryocytic thrombocytopenia, so the T cells may come from the graft donor.

This clonotype has just a few counts. The CDR3 DNA sequence: TGTGCCAGCAGCCGGTTGGCGAATCAGCCCCAGCATTTT. Its translation: CASSRLANQPQHF. The chain employs TRBV7-8 and TRBJ1-5; no reliable D call. Germline V lookup: CDR1 SGHVS, CDR2 FQNEAQ. Between the trimmed V and J ends, which lost 5 bases and 4 bases, there was a span of 9 bases. This CDR3 contains 13 residues.

This chain links TRBV11-2 with TRBJ2-2; 7 bases match TRBD1. In germline, CDR1 is SGHAT, CDR2 FQNNGV. The J segment lost 2 bases and the V segment lost 2 bases, leaving 5 bases of the junction unmatched. The length of the CDR3 is 16 residues. The CDR3 bases are TGTGCCAGCAGCTTATTCGGGACAGATAACACCGGGGAGCTGTTTTTT. It codes for CASSLFGTDNTGELFF.

The V gene is TRBV7-9, the J gene TRBJ2-1, with D possibly being TRBD2 (5 bases). The CDR3 sequence is 13 residues long. V lost 3 bases to trimming and J lost 6 bases, with 9 bases between them. Germline V gene data show CDR1 as SEHNR and CDR2 as FQNEAQ (reference sequence). CDR3 region: CASSLWETNEQFF. As DNA, the CDR3 is TGTGCCAGCAGCTTGTGGGAGACCAATGAGCAGTTCTTC.

This clonotype was seen a handful of times. The chain uses TRBV12-3 or TRBV12-4 and TRBJ1-5; tentatively, D is TRBD1 (5 bases). The length of the CDR3 is 13 residues. Trimming cost V 4 bases and J 8 bases, with 12 bases left between them. CDR3 protein: CASSYGGVEPQHF. CDR3 nucleotide sequence: TGTGCCAGCAGTTACGGGGGTGTTGAGCCCCAGCATTTT.

This clonotype was seen many times. This chain uses TRBV28 with TRBJ2-4; 8 bases match TRBD2. Germline CDR1 is MDHEN and CDR2 is SYDVKM. This CDR3 is 16 amino acids long. V lost 5 bases, J lost 1 base, and 7 bases stayed unmatched. The chain's CDR3 is CASSPGGEGAKNIQYF. The DNA for the CDR3 is TGTGCCAGCAGTCCCGGGGGGGAGGGGGCCAAAAACATTCAGTACTTC.

This clonotype was seen at least ten times. The chain combines TRBV28 with TRBJ2-1; no definite D call. Germline assignment: CDR1 MDHEN and CDR2 SYDVKM. This CDR3 has 15 residues. Trimming left V 2 bases short and J 4 bases short, with 12 bases between. The CDR3, as DNA: TGTGCCAGCAGTTTACCCCCAAAGGGATACAATGAGCAGTTCTTC. Translation gives CASSLPPKGYNEQFF.

The chain combines TRBV9 with TRBJ2-3, with D possibly being TRBD2 (6 bases). With 5 bases removed from V and 4 bases from J, the gap between germline ends came to 17 bases. The CDR3 is 15 residues long. The germline gives CDR1 SGDLS, CDR2 YYNGEE. The CDR3 loop is CASSGGGSFSDTQYF. The CDR3, as DNA: TGTGCCAGCAGTGGTGGGGGGTCGTTCTCAGATACGCAGTATTTT.

The chain has TRBV24-1 and TRBJ2-2, with 7 bases aligning to TRBD2. The V and J ends lost 1 base and 5 bases, in that order; junction bases with no gene match: 0. Germline assignment: CDR1 KGHDR and CDR2 SFDVKD. The CDR3 totals 14 residues. The CDR3 is CATSDLAGTGELFF. The DNA for the CDR3 is TGTGCCACCAGTGATTTAGCGGGAACCGGGGAGCTGTTTTTT.

This chain links TRBV7-9 with TRBJ2-5; 12 positions match TRBD2. There are 14 residues in the CDR3. CDR1 is SEHNR and CDR2 is FQNEAQ in the germline V gene (reference sequence). Trimming took 5 bases from V and 3 from J; bases not matched to a gene: 1. CDR3 nucleotides: TGTGCCAGCAGCCGGACTAGCGGGAAAGAGACCCAGTACTTC. Protein sequence: CASSRTSGKETQYF.

This chain uses TRBV6-1 with TRBJ2-7; D may correspond to TRBD1 or TRBD2 (5 bases each). V gave up 6 bases and J gave up 3 bases, with 18 bases separating them. This CDR3 comprises 15 residues. CDR1 and CDR2 from the germline V gene are MNHNS and SASEGT. The CDR3 region is CASSHRGNGLYEQYF. The DNA for the CDR3 is TGTGCCAGCAGCCACCGGGGCAATGGTCTCTACGAGCAGTACTTC.

This clonotype was counted only a few times. J is TRBJ2-1 and V is TRBV10-3; 8 nucleotides align to TRBD2. This CDR3 region has 15 residues. The germline gives CDR1 ENHRY, CDR2 SYGVKD. V shed 6 bases, J shed 2 bases, and the junction held 6 bases outside the gene matches. CDR3 amino acids: CAIRDKLAAYNEQFF. The CDR3 DNA is TGTGCCATCAGGGACAAACTAGCGGCCTACAATGAGCAGTTCTTC.

This chain uses TRBV20-1 with TRBJ2-2, with TRBD2 as a possible D gene (5 bases). The germline V and J ends were trimmed by 5 bases and 5 bases, with 15 bases remaining between them. This CDR3 comprises 14 residues. Germline V gene lookup returns CDR1 DFQATT and CDR2 SNEGSKA (reference sequence). As DNA, the CDR3 is TGCAGTGCTGCTGACATGGACTTTACCGGGGAGCTGTTTTTT. It codes for CSAADMDFTGELFF.

This clonotype was detected many times. The rearrangement links TRBV7-9 to TRBJ2-5; 9 nucleotides agree with TRBD1. The CDR3 is made up of 15 amino acids. Germline V gene data show CDR1 as SEHNR and CDR2 as FQNEAQ (reference sequence). V gave up 5 bases and J gave up 3 bases; unmatched junction bases: 7. CDR3 amino acids: CASSIRTGAEETQYF. The CDR3 DNA is TGTGCCAGCAGCATCAGGACAGGGGCGGAAGAGACCCAGTACTTC.

This chain links TRBV3-1 with TRBJ2-4; D is possibly TRBD2 (5 bases). V lost 1 base to trimming and J lost 9 bases, with 16 bases between them. CDR1 and CDR2 from the germline V gene are LGHDT and YNNKEL (reference sequence). The CDR3 has 15 residues. CDR3 sequence: CASSQARTGIGIQYF. CDR3 nucleotide sequence: TGTGCCAGCAGCCAAGCCCGGACTGGGATTGGCATTCAGTACTTC.

This clonotype was observed a few times. The chain carries TRBV4-2 and TRBJ1-6; TRBD1 is a possible D gene (6 bases). Trimming took 0 bases from V and 9 from J, leaving 12 bases between them. CDR1 and CDR2 (germline): LGHNA, YNFKEQ. This CDR3 is 15 amino acids long. The CDR3 reads CASSQDGTYRSPLHF. The DNA of the CDR3 is TGTGCCAGCAGCCAAGACGGGACATATCGTTCACCCCTCCACTTT.

There are a few counts of this clonotype. The chain couples TRBV20-1 to TRBJ2-3; D might be TRBD2 (6 bases). CDR3 length: 16 amino acids. Between the trimmed V and J ends, which lost 2 bases and 2 bases, there was a span of 17 bases. The germline V gene has CDR1 DFQATT and CDR2 SNEGSKA (reference sequence). For the CDR3, the DNA is TGCAGTGCTAGAATCGCCCGGGGACTTCTCACAGATACGCAGTATTTT. This translates into CSARIARGLLTDTQYF.

This chain uses TRBV7-2 with TRBJ2-7; 7 bases agree with TRBD2. The CDR3 has 15 amino acids. Per germline, CDR1 SGHTA and CDR2 FQGNSA. V was pared by 1 base and J by 2 bases, with 5 bases of the junction left unmatched. CDR3 nucleotides: TGTGCCAGCAGCTTAGTTTCCGGGAGGACCTACGAGCAGTACTTC. Protein product: CASSLVSGRTYEQYF.

This clonotype was counted a few times. The chain combines TRBV6-1 with TRBJ2-7, with D possibly matching TRBD1 (6 bases). The CDR3 totals 15 residues. CDR1 and CDR2 (germline): MNHNS, SASEGT. The V gene lost 6 bases and the J gene lost 0 bases, with 15 bases spanning the gap. The CDR3 is CASSRTGLPSYEQYF. The CDR3 DNA follows: TGTGCCAGCAGCAGAACAGGGTTACCCTCCTACGAGCAGTACTTC.

This clonotype was seen a few times. The CDR3 nucleotides read TGTGCCAGTAAACCCGGGACAGGATCTTTCGGGGAGCTGTTTTTT. This translates into CASKPGTGSFGELFF. The V gene is TRBV2, the J gene TRBJ2-2; 8 nucleotides line up with TRBD1. Germline CDR1 is SNHLY and CDR2 is FYNNEI. The CDR3 contains 15 residues. J was trimmed by 7 bases and V by 9 bases; bases with no gene match: 13.

This chain links TRBV4-3 with TRBJ2-1; the D gene is possibly TRBD1 (5 bases). Germline-derived CDR1 and CDR2 are LGHNA and YSLEER. The CDR3 is 18 residues long. V lost 5 bases, J lost 1 base, and 21 bases lay in between. The CDR3 DNA is TGCGCCAGCAGCGCAAGGGGCCAGTCTCGGAAGTCCTACAATGAGCAGTTCTTC. Its translation: CASSARGQSRKSYNEQFF.

The sample holds a few counts of this clonotype. The V gene is TRBV12-3 or TRBV12-4, the J gene TRBJ2-5, with 7 bases identical to TRBD1. The CDR3 is 15 amino acids. The trim removed 2 bases at V and 5 bases at J, leaving 8 bases unmatched. The DNA for the CDR3 is TGTGCCAGCAGTTTATATCAGGGGGTCAAGGAGACCCAGTACTTC. This encodes CASSLYQGVKETQYF.